Listed below are T cell receptor beta chains from one sample, sequenced in a study of cytomegalovirus exposure and HLA in healthy donors. Produced via immunoSEQ multiplex PCR; TCRdb's table is partial and in-frame only. The table has some 92,000 clones, about 80% seen once. The sequenced sample consisted of PBMCs. The origin of the receptors is a man between 18 and 35 years old in good health and CMV-seropositive. Both conserved end residues are part of each CDR3. A D gene is named only where the DNA matches it firmly. Size values are once, few and many counts, or a class for expanded clones, and some rows have none.

CDR3aa	CDR3nt	v_gene	d_gene	abundance	j_gene	len
CASSPQGDGEQFF	TGTGCCAGCTCACCACAGGGGGACGGTGAGCAGTTCTTC	TRBV18	-	-	TRBJ2-1	13
CASSWAGRGTETQYF	TGCGCCAGCAGCTGGGCGGGCCGGGGAACGGAGACCCAGTACTTC	TRBV5-1	-	-	TRBJ2-5	15
CAISENRDYGYTF	TGTGCCATCAGTGAGAACAGGGACTATGGCTACACCTTC	TRBV10-3	-	-	TRBJ1-2	13
CSVGGRSTDTQYF	TGCAGCGTTGGGGGCAGAAGCACAGATACGCAGTATTTT	TRBV29-1	-	-	TRBJ2-3	13
CASSAGGTLSYEQYF	TGTGCCAGCAGCGCCGGGGGGACACTATCCTACGAGCAGTACTTC	TRBV5-4	-	-	TRBJ2-7	15
CASSQPGQPMGEQYF	TGCGCCAGCAGCCAACCGGGACAACCCATGGGCGAGCAGTACTTC	TRBV5-1	-	-	TRBJ2-7	15
CASSLSGGNTGELFF	TGTGCCAGCAGCTTGTCCGGGGGGAACACCGGGGAGCTGTTTTTT	TRBV7-2	-	-	TRBJ2-2	15
CASMGGAGEQYF	TGCGCCAGCATGGGTGGGGCTGGAGAGCAGTACTTC	TRBV5-1	-	-	TRBJ2-7	12
CASSLSGATEAFF	TGTGCCAGCAGTTTATCGGGGGCCACTGAAGCTTTCTTT	TRBV27	-	-	TRBJ1-1	13
CASSAKGHYSGNTIYF	TGTGCCAGCAGCGCCAAGGGACACTACTCTGGAAACACCATATATTTT	TRBV5-4	-	-	TRBJ1-3	16
CAWDKTSGDQETQYF	TGTGCCTGGGACAAGACTAGCGGGGACCAAGAGACCCAGTACTTC	TRBV30	TRBD2	few	TRBJ2-5	15
CASSLDRSSYNEQFF	TGCGCCAGCAGCTTGGACAGGAGCTCCTACAATGAGCAGTTCTTC	TRBV5-1	-	-	TRBJ2-1	15
CASSVDGGAKETQYF	TGTGCCAGCAGTGTGGACGGGGGGGCGAAAGAGACCCAGTACTTC	TRBV6-1	TRBD2	-	TRBJ2-5	15
CASSQDLVGGQYF	TGTGCCAGCAGCCAAGATTTGGTAGGGGGGCAGTATTTT	TRBV14	-	-	TRBJ2-3	13
CASSPDRGLYEQYF	TGTGCCAGCAGCCCGGACAGGGGACTATACGAGCAGTACTTC	TRBV7-6	TRBD1	-	TRBJ2-7	14
CASSVVPPDGTGANVLTF	TGTGCCAGCAGCGTAGTTCCCCCCGATGGGACAGGGGCCAACGTCCTGACTTTC	TRBV9	-	-	TRBJ2-6	18
CASSSPAGGVPYEQYF	TGTGCCAGCAGCTCCCCAGCGGGGGGGGTTCCCTACGAGCAGTACTTC	TRBV27	TRBD2	-	TRBJ2-7	16
CASRLDREAFGYTF	TGTGCCAGCCGACTCGACAGGGAGGCGTTTGGCTACACCTTC	TRBV5-8	TRBD1	-	TRBJ1-2	14
CASNLGPTYEQYF	TGTGCCAGCAACCTGGGGCCGACCTACGAGCAGTACTTC	TRBV5-5	-	-	TRBJ2-7	13
CASSYQPGLAGVEQYF	TGCGCCAGCAGCTACCAACCGGGACTAGCGGGGGTGGAGCAGTACTTC	TRBV5-1	TRBD2	once	TRBJ2-7	16
CASSLGSAYGYTF	TGTGCCAGCAGCCTCGGCAGCGCCTATGGCTACACCTTC	TRBV7-9	-	-	TRBJ1-2	13
CAWSVGGTGGTEAFF	TGTGCCTGGAGTGTAGGGGGGACAGGGGGCACTGAAGCTTTCTTT	TRBV30	TRBD1	-	TRBJ1-1	15
CASSLSPNTGDEQYF	TGTGCCAGCAGCTTGAGCCCTAATACAGGCGACGAGCAGTACTTC	TRBV5-5	-	-	TRBJ2-7	15
CASSYSTAVPGTQYF	TGTGCCAGCAGTTACTCGACGGCAGTCCCGGGTACGCAGTATTTT	TRBV6-5	-	-	TRBJ2-3	15
CASSSIYRTGGYEQYF	TGTGCCAGCAGTTCAATATACCGGACAGGGGGCTACGAGCAGTACTTC	TRBV5-6	TRBD1	-	TRBJ2-7	16
CASRNRGNTEAFF	TGTGCCAGCAGAAACAGGGGGAACACTGAAGCTTTCTTT	TRBV6-5	TRBD1	few	TRBJ1-1	13
CASTGGQGFNQPQHF	TGTGCCAGTACCGGTGGACAGGGTTTCAATCAGCCCCAGCATTTT	TRBV19	TRBD1	few	TRBJ1-5	15